These T cell receptor beta chains were read from a single sample in a study of T cell responses to AZD1222 COVID-19 vaccine. This table comes from immunoSEQ multiplex PCR, and its TCRdb copy is limited to in-frame clones, with some not included. Among some 200,000 clones listed, 90% to 95% were seen once. The input for sequencing was peripheral blood, taken 28 days after the second dose of the MenACWY control vaccine. The receptors come from an adult who received the MenACWY meningococcal vaccine as a control. Each CDR3 is given with its conserved first and last residue. A D gene is named only where the DNA matches it firmly. The size of a clone is reported for some rows only, either as once, few or many, or as a class for expanded clones.

v_gene: TRBV11-2
j_gene: TRBJ2-5
d_gene: -
abundance: -
CDR3aa: CASSLEQAQETQYF
CDR3nt: TGTGCCAGCAGCTTAGAACAAGCTCAAGAGACCCAGTACTTC

v_gene: TRBV11-2
j_gene: TRBJ2-2
d_gene: -
abundance: -
CDR3aa: CASSWAASNTGELFF
CDR3nt: TGTGCCAGCAGCTGGGCGGCCTCGAACACCGGGGAGCTGTTTTTT

v_gene: TRBV3-1/TRBV3-2
j_gene: TRBJ2-1
d_gene: -
abundance: -
CDR3aa: CASSQGTGTLYREQFF
CDR3nt: TGTGCCAGCAGCCAAGGGACTGGGACCTTGTACAGGGAGCAGTTCTTC

v_gene: TRBV12-3/TRBV12-4
j_gene: TRBJ1-5
d_gene: -
abundance: -
CDR3aa: CASSLPGWQPQHF
CDR3nt: TGTGCCAGCAGTTTACCCGGTTGGCAGCCCCAGCATTTT

v_gene: TRBV6-5
j_gene: TRBJ1-2
d_gene: -
abundance: -
CDR3aa: CASSYSSGLSSGYTF
CDR3nt: TGTGCCAGCAGTTACTCTTCGGGGTTGAGCAGTGGCTACACCTTC

v_gene: TRBV19
j_gene: TRBJ1-5
d_gene: -
abundance: once
CDR3aa: CASSIEHSSNQPQHF
CDR3nt: TGTGCCAGTAGTATAGAGCACAGTAGCAATCAGCCCCAGCATTTT

v_gene: TRBV29-1
j_gene: TRBJ2-3
d_gene: TRBD2
abundance: -
CDR3aa: CSVSGTSLSPRTDTQYF
CDR3nt: TGCAGCGTTTCCGGGACTAGCCTGTCGCCGCGCACAGATACGCAGTATTTT

v_gene: TRBV7-9
j_gene: TRBJ1-1
d_gene: -
abundance: -
CDR3aa: CASSLFGTEAFF
CDR3nt: TGTGCCAGCAGCTTATTTGGCACTGAAGCTTTCTTT

v_gene: TRBV6-5
j_gene: TRBJ2-3
d_gene: -
abundance: -
CDR3aa: CASRSPGLADTQYF
CDR3nt: TGTGCCAGCAGGAGTCCTGGCCTAGCAGATACGCAGTATTTT

v_gene: TRBV12-3/TRBV12-4
j_gene: TRBJ1-5
d_gene: -
abundance: -
CDR3aa: CASSEQGFQPQHF
CDR3nt: TGTGCCAGCAGTGAGCAGGGGTTTCAGCCCCAGCATTTT

v_gene: TRBV19
j_gene: TRBJ1-5
d_gene: TRBD1
abundance: -
CDR3aa: CASTDRVGEPQHF
CDR3nt: TGTGCCAGCACGGACAGGGTTGGGGAGCCCCAGCATTTT

v_gene: TRBV27
j_gene: TRBJ2-1
d_gene: TRBD2
abundance: -
CDR3aa: CASNSPGLPYNEQFF
CDR3nt: TGTGCCAGCAATAGCCCGGGACTACCATACAATGAGCAGTTCTTC

v_gene: TRBV9
j_gene: TRBJ1-6
d_gene: TRBD1
abundance: -
CDR3aa: CASSVQGGSPLHF
CDR3nt: TGTGCCAGCAGCGTGCAGGGGGGTTCACCCCTCCACTTT

v_gene: TRBV29-1
j_gene: TRBJ2-5
d_gene: -
abundance: -
CDR3aa: CSVEVYWGRETQYF
CDR3nt: TGCAGCGTTGAAGTATATTGGGGGAGAGAGACCCAGTACTTC

v_gene: TRBV29-1
j_gene: TRBJ1-2
d_gene: -
abundance: -
CDR3aa: CSGRGENYGYTF
CDR3nt: TGCAGCGGCAGAGGGGAAAACTATGGCTACACCTTC

v_gene: TRBV5-1
j_gene: TRBJ1-2
d_gene: -
abundance: -
CDR3aa: CASSSFGERYGYTF
CDR3nt: TGCGCCAGCAGCTCCTTCGGGGAACGCTATGGCTACACCTTC

v_gene: TRBV6-2/TRBV6-3
j_gene: TRBJ2-1
d_gene: -
abundance: -
CDR3aa: CASSYTSYEQFF
CDR3nt: TGTGCCAGCAGTTATACTTCCTATGAGCAGTTCTTC

v_gene: TRBV30
j_gene: TRBJ2-7
d_gene: -
abundance: -
CDR3aa: CAWSAGRGWGYEQYF
CDR3nt: TGTGCCTGGAGTGCCGGCCGCGGATGGGGCTACGAGCAGTACTTC

v_gene: TRBV7-9
j_gene: TRBJ1-1
d_gene: -
abundance: -
CDR3aa: CASSLLVGQLGTEAFF
CDR3nt: TGTGCCAGCAGCTTATTGGTTGGGCAGTTGGGCACTGAAGCTTTCTTT

v_gene: TRBV6-2/TRBV6-3
j_gene: TRBJ1-5
d_gene: TRBD1
abundance: -
CDR3aa: CASTPQGGQPQHF
CDR3nt: TGTGCCAGCACCCCCCAGGGGGGTCAGCCCCAGCATTTT

v_gene: TRBV27
j_gene: TRBJ1-2
d_gene: -
abundance: -
CDR3aa: CASSLSPGQTSNYGYTF
CDR3nt: TGTGCCAGCAGTTTATCGCCCGGACAGACTTCTAACTATGGCTACACCTTC

v_gene: TRBV18
j_gene: TRBJ2-1
d_gene: TRBD2
abundance: -
CDR3aa: CASSPRAGGPNDEQFF
CDR3nt: TGTGCCAGCTCACCTAGAGCGGGAGGGCCTAACGATGAGCAGTTCTTC

v_gene: TRBV30
j_gene: TRBJ2-7
d_gene: -
abundance: -
CDR3aa: CAWSVPGRVNEQYF
CDR3nt: TGTGCCTGGAGTGTACCGGGTAGGGTGAACGAGCAGTACTTC

v_gene: TRBV27
j_gene: TRBJ2-1
d_gene: TRBD2
abundance: -
CDR3aa: CASSLGTSGEQFF
CDR3nt: TGTGCCAGCAGTTTAGGGACTAGCGGTGAGCAGTTCTTC

v_gene: TRBV6-5
j_gene: TRBJ2-2
d_gene: TRBD1
abundance: -
CDR3aa: CASSRTGARTGELFF
CDR3nt: TGTGCCAGCAGCAGGACAGGGGCTCGTACCGGGGAGCTGTTTTTT

v_gene: TRBV18
j_gene: TRBJ1-6
d_gene: -
abundance: -
CDR3aa: CASSRGNSPLHF
CDR3nt: TGTGCCAGCTCACGGGGGAATTCACCCCTCCACTTT

v_gene: TRBV30
j_gene: TRBJ1-2
d_gene: -
abundance: -
CDR3aa: CAWTQTPATRGYTF
CDR3nt: TGTGCCTGGACCCAAACCCCGGCCACTAGGGGCTACACCTTC

v_gene: TRBV19
j_gene: TRBJ1-2
d_gene: -
abundance: -
CDR3aa: CASSLTSDQFAIYGYTF
CDR3nt: TGTGCCAGTAGTCTCACCTCCGACCAATTTGCCATCTATGGCTACACCTTC

v_gene: TRBV6-4
j_gene: TRBJ2-1
d_gene: -
abundance: -
CDR3aa: CASSVDRYNEQFF
CDR3nt: TGTGCCAGCAGTGTGGACAGATACAATGAGCAGTTCTTC

v_gene: TRBV7-8
j_gene: TRBJ1-6
d_gene: -
abundance: -
CDR3aa: CASSASGDKISPLHF
CDR3nt: TGTGCCAGCAGCGCCTCGGGGGACAAGATCTCACCCCTCCACTTT

v_gene: TRBV28
j_gene: TRBJ1-1
d_gene: -
abundance: -
CDR3aa: CASRAAGLGNTEAFF
CDR3nt: TGTGCCAGCAGGGCCGCAGGACTGGGGAACACTGAAGCTTTCTTT

v_gene: TRBV3-1/TRBV3-2
j_gene: TRBJ2-1
d_gene: TRBD2
abundance: -
CDR3aa: CASSQGGLAYNEQFF
CDR3nt: TGTGCCAGCAGCCAAGGCGGACTAGCGTACAATGAGCAGTTCTTC

v_gene: TRBV5-1
j_gene: TRBJ1-2
d_gene: -
abundance: -
CDR3aa: CASSLTGPGQYGYTF
CDR3nt: TGCGCCAGCAGCTTAACAGGGCCTGGGCAGTATGGCTACACCTTC

v_gene: TRBV4-2
j_gene: TRBJ1-1
d_gene: -
abundance: -
CDR3aa: CASSQTWENTEAFF
CDR3nt: TGTGCCAGCAGCCAAACCTGGGAAAACACTGAAGCTTTCTTT

v_gene: TRBV29-1
j_gene: TRBJ1-1
d_gene: TRBD1
abundance: -
CDR3aa: CSDGQGMMAEAFF
CDR3nt: TGCAGCGACGGACAGGGAATGATGGCTGAAGCTTTCTTT

v_gene: TRBV5-1
j_gene: TRBJ1-3
d_gene: -
abundance: -
CDR3aa: CASSEDSSSGNTIYF
CDR3nt: TGCGCCAGCAGCGAGGACTCGAGCTCTGGAAACACCATATATTTT

v_gene: TRBV28
j_gene: TRBJ2-5
d_gene: -
abundance: -
CDR3aa: CASSPGGTETQYF
CDR3nt: TGTGCCAGCAGTCCAGGGGGGACAGAGACCCAGTACTTC